One and the same sample provided the 4 T cell receptor beta chains below, sequenced in a study of cytomegalovirus exposure and HLA in healthy donors. With 60 Vbeta and 13 Jbeta primers, the PCR was carried out. Profiling relied on immunoSEQ multiplex PCR, and the TCRdb table lists in-frame clones only, not all of them. Of approximately 170,000 clones in the sample, approximately 88% were seen once. The sequenced material came from PBMCs. These receptors all stem from a boy aged 2 to 10 in good health and CMV-seronegative.

The count of this clone is one. This chain joins TRBV14 and TRBJ1-5; possibly TRBD1 for D (5 bases). Deletions cut 4 bases from V and 6 bases from J, with 10 bases between. This CDR3 is 13 amino acids long. The germline V gene has CDR1 SGHDN and CDR2 FVKESK. CDR3 nucleotide sequence: TGTGCCAGCAGCCCCCGCGGGGGTCAGCCCCAGCATTTT. The encoded protein is CASSPRGGQPQHF.

The rearrangement joins TRBV7-9 to TRBJ1-5, with TRBD1 matching over 8 bases. J lost 7 bases, V lost 1 base, and 3 bases had no gene match. Germline V gives CDR1 SEHNR, CDR2 FQNEAQ (reference sequence). CDR3 length: 14 amino acids. The CDR3 sequence is CASSLEAGGQPQHF. The CDR3 nucleotides are TGTGCCAGCAGCTTAGAGGCAGGGGGCCAGCCCCAGCATTTT.

The chain is built from TRBV5-4 and TRBJ2-7, with D perhaps matching TRBD1 (5 bases). V was trimmed by 0 bases and J by 4 bases, leaving 14 bases between them. This CDR3 spans 15 amino acids. Germline CDR1 SGHNT, CDR2 YYREEE (reference sequence). CDR3 sequence reads: CASSLGEGDLYEQYV. CDR3 sequence (DNA): TGTGCCAGCAGCTTGGGGGAAGGGGATCTATACGAGCAGTACGTC.

This chain links TRBV21-1 with TRBJ2-3; the DNA was not compared with TRBD2, the D call given in the table. TRBV21-1 is a listed pseudogene. The CDR3 totals 16 residues. The CDR3 sequence: CASSNRRPGVGDTQYF. DNA of the CDR3: TGTGCCAGCAGCAACAGGAGGCCGGGGGTTGGGGATACGCAGTATTTT.